Listed below are T cell receptor beta chains from one sample, sequenced in a study of PD-L1 blockade in urothelial cancer. Clones were read by immunoSEQ multiplex PCR, and TCRdb kept only the in-frame ones, dropping some. There are 50,000 or so clones in the sample; roughly four fifths occur only once, and roughly 3.3% lies in the top ten. The sample was PBMCs, taken around atezolizumab (anti-PD-L1) treatment. The source is a man aged 65 to 85 with urothelial cancer. Each CDR3 is given with its conserved first and last residue. The order of the fields is V gene, CDR3 length, D gene, J gene, CDR3 protein. The D gene is left open where the match is weak.

V: TRBV5-6
length: 15
D: TRBD2
J: TRBJ2-3
CDR3: CASSLALAGGDTQYF

V: TRBV27
length: 13
D: -
J: TRBJ2-1
CDR3: CASQDRTTNEQFF

V: TRBV5-4
length: 13
D: TRBD1
J: TRBJ1-1
CDR3: CASSVGQTLEAFF

V: TRBV19
length: 14
D: -
J: TRBJ2-3
CDR3: CASSEDYSTETQYF

V: TRBV5-1
length: 18
D: -
J: TRBJ2-1
CDR3: CASSPGVLANPSYNEQFF

V: TRBV5-4
length: 16
D: -
J: TRBJ2-7
CDR3: CASSLGVKYRPYEQYF

V: TRBV7-9
length: 14
D: -
J: TRBJ1-4
CDR3: CASSRDSGSEKLFF

V: TRBV6-1
length: 13
D: -
J: TRBJ1-1
CDR3: CASTTGVNTEAFF

V: TRBV10-3
length: 12
D: -
J: TRBJ2-1
CDR3: CASRASVHEQFF

V: TRBV19
length: 16
D: -
J: TRBJ1-5
CDR3: CASNWGGAESNQPQHF

V: TRBV27
length: 15
D: -
J: TRBJ2-2
CDR3: CASSLSPRGTGELFF

V: TRBV6-6
length: 13
D: TRBD1
J: TRBJ1-1
CDR3: CASSVRGTAEAFF

V: TRBV9
length: 15
D: TRBD2
J: TRBJ2-5
CDR3: CASSGPGLAEETQYF

V: TRBV4-3
length: 15
D: -
J: TRBJ1-4
CDR3: CASSQASAGDEKLFF

V: TRBV7-9
length: 12
D: -
J: TRBJ1-3
CDR3: CASSPPTVTIYF

V: TRBV6-1
length: 16
D: TRBD2
J: TRBJ2-1
CDR3: CASSKAGGGRYNEQFF

V: TRBV19
length: 15
D: -
J: TRBJ1-1
CDR3: CASSTAAGGNTEAFF

V: TRBV20-1
length: 11
D: -
J: TRBJ2-1
CDR3: CSARGEHEQFF

V: TRBV6-5
length: 14
D: TRBD1
J: TRBJ2-7
CDR3: CASSYSRGLGEQYF

V: TRBV30
length: 15
D: -
J: TRBJ1-5
CDR3: CAWRDLGARNQPQHF

V: TRBV2
length: 15
D: -
J: TRBJ1-1
CDR3: CASSESRGGGTEAFF

V: TRBV11-3
length: 11
D: -
J: TRBJ2-4
CDR3: CASSRTDLAYF

V: TRBV5-1
length: 19
D: TRBD2
J: TRBJ2-7
CDR3: CASSQEYPGLAGGVHEQYF

V: TRBV12-5
length: 15
D: TRBD1
J: TRBJ2-3
CDR3: CASGLARGPTDTQYF

V: TRBV18
length: 14
D: -
J: TRBJ1-1
CDR3: CASSPVGARGEAFF

V: TRBV9
length: 14
D: -
J: TRBJ2-3
CDR3: CASSVRSSTDTQYF

V: TRBV15
length: 15
D: TRBD1
J: TRBJ1-1
CDR3: CATSRYGQGNTEAFF

V: TRBV5-1
length: 15
D: TRBD1
J: TRBJ1-1
CDR3: CASGQDRGRNTEAFF